This is a list of T cell receptor beta chains from one sample in a study of shared clonotypes between healthy human individuals. Sequencing was performed with immunoSEQ multiplex PCR; in TCRdb, only in-frame clones are kept and a portion is missing. The sample lists approximately 980,000 clones; approximately 80% were seen once. The sequenced sample consisted of memory CD4+ T cells sorted from blood. The receptors derive from a man in his late teens or twenties in good health. Each CDR3 is given with its conserved first and last residue. The order of the fields is V gene, D gene, J gene, clone size, CDR3 protein, CDR3 DNA. D genes are given only for firm matches. Not every row has a clone size; where given, it reads once, few, many or a size class.

V: TRBV11-2; D: TRBD2; J: TRBJ2-7; size: NA; CDR3: CASSLDGLAYEQYF; DNA: TGTGCCAGCAGCTTGGACGGACTAGCCTACGAGCAGTACTTC
V: TRBV5-1; D: TRBD1; J: TRBJ2-2; size: NA; CDR3: CASSERTGTATGELFF; DNA: TGCGCCAGCAGCGAAAGGACAGGGACTGCCACCGGGGAGCTGTTTTTT
V: TRBV28; D: NA; J: TRBJ1-1; size: few; CDR3: CASSLVKATEAFF; DNA: TGTGCCAGCAGTTTGGTGAAAGCGACTGAAGCTTTCTTT
V: TRBV7-2; D: NA; J: TRBJ2-4; size: NA; CDR3: CASSFPTRNQAKNIQYF; DNA: TGTGCCAGCAGCTTCCCCACTCGGAACCAAGCCAAAAACATTCAGTACTTC
V: TRBV15; D: NA; J: TRBJ2-3; size: NA; CDR3: CATSLDGASTDTQYF; DNA: TGTGCCACCAGCCTTGACGGAGCTAGCACAGATACGCAGTATTTT
V: TRBV10-1; D: NA; J: TRBJ1-6; size: NA; CDR3: CASSPRPDSPLHF; DNA: TGCGCCAGCAGTCCCCGACCCGATTCACCCCTCCACTTT
V: TRBV28; D: NA; J: TRBJ2-5; size: NA; CDR3: CASSHRAQGRQETQYF; DNA: TGTGCCAGCAGTCACCGGGCCCAGGGGAGGCAAGAGACCCAGTACTTC
V: TRBV7-2; D: NA; J: TRBJ2-5; size: NA; CDR3: CASSLGPTQETQYF; DNA: TGTGCCAGCAGCCTTGGCCCCACGCAAGAGACCCAGTACTTC
V: TRBV5-3; D: NA; J: TRBJ1-1; size: few; CDR3: CARSRPGTLMNTEAFF; DNA: TGTGCCAGAAGCCGTCCCGGGACACTCATGAACACTGAAGCTTTCTTT
V: TRBV28; D: NA; J: TRBJ1-2; size: NA; CDR3: CASTRGRAYGYTF; DNA: TGTGCCAGCACACGGGGGCGCGCCTATGGCTACACCTTC
V: TRBV5-1; D: NA; J: TRBJ1-6; size: NA; CDR3: CASRSFVGKDSPLHF; DNA: TGCGCCAGCAGGTCCTTTGTCGGAAAAGATTCACCCCTCCACTTT
V: TRBV21-1; D: NA; J: TRBJ1-1; size: NA; CDR3: CASSQGRVDTEAFF; DNA: TGTGCCAGCAGCCAGGGCAGGGTTGACACTGAAGCTTTCTTT
V: TRBV30; D: TRBD1; J: TRBJ1-3; size: NA; CDR3: CAWSVTPDRAGNTIYF; DNA: TGTGCCTGGAGTGTAACCCCCGACAGGGCTGGAAACACCATATATTTT
V: TRBV5-1; D: NA; J: TRBJ2-6; size: NA; CDR3: CASSLEGVSSGANVLTF; DNA: TGCGCCAGCAGCTTAGAAGGGGTGAGCTCTGGGGCCAACGTCCTGACTTTC
V: TRBV6-5; D: NA; J: TRBJ1-6; size: NA; CDR3: CASKRMADSPLHF; DNA: TGTGCCAGCAAACGGATGGCTGATTCACCCCTCCACTTT
V: TRBV14; D: NA; J: TRBJ1-5; size: NA; CDR3: CASSQNRNQPQHF; DNA: TGTGCCAGCAGCCAAAACCGCAATCAGCCCCAGCATTTT
V: TRBV28; D: TRBD1; J: TRBJ1-5; size: NA; CDR3: CASTPRTGVGAIQPQHF; DNA: TGTGCCAGCACACCCCGGACAGGGGTGGGGGCTATCCAGCCCCAGCATTTT
V: TRBV6-1; D: NA; J: TRBJ1-4; size: NA; CDR3: CASSEAGLGEKLFF; DNA: TGTGCCAGCAGTGAAGCCGGGTTGGGTGAAAAACTGTTTTTT
V: TRBV28; D: NA; J: TRBJ1-5; size: NA; CDR3: CASSPGGEGNQPQHF; DNA: TGTGCCAGCAGTCCGGGGGGCGAAGGCAATCAGCCCCAGCATTTT
V: TRBV10-3; D: NA; J: TRBJ2-3; size: NA; CDR3: CAIGPRVSTDTQYF; DNA: TGTGCCATTGGCCCGAGAGTTAGCACAGATACGCAGTATTTT
V: TRBV5-1; D: NA; J: TRBJ1-4; size: NA; CDR3: CASSRGKNEKLFF; DNA: TGCGCCAGCAGTAGGGGGAAAAATGAAAAACTGTTTTTT
V: TRBV18; D: NA; J: TRBJ1-1; size: NA; CDR3: CASSPAGLNTEAFF; DNA: TGTGCCAGCTCACCAGCCGGACTTAACACTGAAGCTTTCTTT